The 20 T cell receptor beta chains presented below share a single source sample, sequenced in a study of PD-L1 blockade in urothelial cancer. Data came from immunoSEQ multiplex PCR; TCRdb stores just in-frame clones and leaves some out. This table holds more than 60,000 clones, about 88% found once. As for time point: peripheral blood 6 weeks after treatment start. The source was PBMCs, collected around atezolizumab (anti-PD-L1) treatment. Receptor source: a man between 60 and 75 years old with urothelial cancer.

The chain employs TRBV19 and TRBJ2-7; TRBD2 agrees at 11 bases. The CDR3 contains 16 residues. The germline V gene has CDR1 LNHDA and CDR2 SQIVND (reference sequence). After removal of 4 bases from V and 5 bases from J, the junction contained 10 bases not matched to a gene. The CDR3 is CASSTRTSGLINEQYF. The CDR3 bases are TGTGCCAGTAGTACCCGGACTAGCGGGTTAATCAACGAGCAGTACTTC.

CDR3 in amino acids: CASSQRQGGYEQYF. DNA of the CDR3: TGCGCCAGCAGCCAAAGACAGGGTGGGTACGAGCAGTACTTC. V is TRBV5-1 and J is TRBJ2-7; 7 positions match TRBD1. The germline V gene has CDR1 SGHRS and CDR2 YFSETQ. The length of the CDR3 is 14 residues. J gave up 4 bases and V 4 bases, and 8 bases lay outside the gene matches. Filled out from reference TRBV5-1 and TRBJ2-7, the complete variable domain reads KAGVTQTPRYLIKTRGQQVTLSCSPISGHRSVSWYQQTPGQGLQFLFEYFSETQRNKGNFPGRFSGRQFSNSRSEMNVSTLELGDSALYLCASSQRQGGYEQYFGPGTRLTVT.

This clone was observed once. The chain links TRBV15 to TRBJ1-2, with D uncertain. CDR1 and CDR2 from the germline V gene are LNHNV and YYDKDF (reference sequence). CDR3 length: 14 amino acids. The V and J ends lost 4 bases and 2 bases respectively, with 11 bases between them. CDR3 nucleotides: TGTGCCACCAGCATGGACGGGGAGAACTATGGCTACACCTTC. This sequence encodes CATSMDGENYGYTF. The full variable domain, in which reference TRBV15 and TRBJ1-2 provide the parts outside the CDR3, is DAMVIQNPRYQVTQFGKPVTLSCSQTLNHNVMYWYQQKSSQAPKLLFHYYDKDFNNEADTPDNFQSRRPNTSFCFLDIRSPGLGDTAMYLCATSMDGENYGYTFGSGTRLTVV.

The chain is built from TRBV6-5 and TRBJ2-7, with a possible D match to TRBD2 (7 bases). V lost 8 bases and J lost 6, with 23 bases in between. Per germline, CDR1 MNHEY and CDR2 SVGAGI. The CDR3 has 15 residues. The CDR3 protein is CASGYEGGGPFEQYF. In DNA form, the CDR3 reads TGTGCCAGCGGGTACGAAGGCGGGGGCCCTTTCGAGCAGTACTTC.

This chain connects TRBV27 to TRBJ2-3, with 8 positions matching TRBD2. The junction had 9 bases not matched to a gene; V was cut back by 6 bases and J by 1 base. Germline loops: CDR1 MNHEY, CDR2 SMNVEV (reference sequence). This CDR3 is 16 amino acids long. In DNA form, the CDR3 reads TGTGCCAGCAGCCGCCAGCGGGAGTTCGGCACAGATACGCAGTATTTT. Its protein product is CASSRQREFGTDTQYF.

The genes are TRBV9 and TRBJ2-7, with a tentative D call TRBD1 (6 bases). Germline values: CDR1 SGDLS, CDR2 YYNGEE. This CDR3 has 14 amino acids. V lost 3 bases and J 2 bases, leaving 12 bases between the germline ends. The CDR3 loop reads CASSADRPPYEQYF. CDR3 DNA: TGTGCCAGCAGCGCCGACAGGCCCCCCTACGAGCAGTACTTC.

The V gene is TRBV28, the J gene TRBJ2-1, with 8 bases fitting TRBD1. J lost 7 bases, V lost 5 bases, and 10 bases had no gene match. This CDR3 region has 15 residues. Germline V gene lookup returns CDR1 MDHEN and CDR2 SYDVKM. The CDR3 DNA reads as TGTGCCAGCAGTCCTACCGGACAGGGCTCTAATGAGCAGTTCTTC. Protein sequence: CASSPTGQGSNEQFF. Looking up the rest from reference TRBV28 and TRBJ2-1 gives the full variable domain: DVKVTQSSRYLVKRTGEKVFLECVQDMDHENMFWYRQDPGLGLRLIYFSYDVKMKEKGDIPEGYSVSREKKERFSLILESASTNQTSMYLCASSPTGQGSNEQFFGPGTRLTVL.

The chain recombines TRBV5-4 with TRBJ1-6; no firm D call. The CDR3 is 16 residues long. V was cut by 0 bases and J by 2 bases, with 9 bases left in between. Germline V gives CDR1 SGHNT, CDR2 YYREEE (reference sequence). The CDR3: CASSLVPGTYNSPLHF. As DNA, the CDR3 is TGTGCCAGCAGCTTGGTTCCGGGGACCTATAATTCACCCCTCCACTTT. The full variable domain, rest sourced from reference TRBV5-4 and TRBJ1-6, is ETGVTQSPTHLIKTRGQQVTLRCSSQSGHNTVSWYQQALGQGPQFIFQYYREEENGRGNFPPRFSGLQFPNYSSELNVNALELDDSALYLCASSLVPGTYNSPLHFGNGTRLTVT.

This clone was picked up one time. The chain is built from TRBV15 and TRBJ2-7; D possibly corresponds to TRBD1 (6 bases). Trimming took 5 bases from V and 2 from J, leaving 16 bases between them. This CDR3 has 15 residues. The V gene's germline CDR1 is LNHNV and CDR2 YYDKDF (reference sequence). CDR3 residues: CATSPDRILPYEQYF. The CDR3 DNA is TGTGCCACCAGCCCCGACAGGATATTACCCTACGAGCAGTACTTC.

This clone was detected only once. The chain has TRBV5-1 and TRBJ2-3; possibly TRBD2 for D (7 bases). This CDR3 region has 16 residues. V lost 0 bases, J lost 5 bases, and 16 bases lay in between. Germline CDR1 SGHRS, CDR2 YFSETQ. Here the CDR3 reads CASSLDFGGRGDTQYF. The CDR3 nucleotides read TGCGCCAGCAGCTTGGATTTCGGGGGGCGGGGAGATACGCAGTATTTT.

The J gene is TRBJ2-5, the V gene TRBV29-1; 10 bases align to TRBD2. Germline V gene data show CDR1 as SQVTM and CDR2 as ANQGSEA. The CDR3 length is 13 residues. Unmatched junction bases numbered 7, after V lost 7 bases and J lost 5 bases. This CDR3 is CSAGAGGPETQYF. Written as DNA, the CDR3 is TGCAGCGCCGGAGCGGGAGGGCCGGAGACCCAGTACTTC. Drawing the rest from reference TRBV29-1 and TRBJ2-5, the complete variable domain is SAVISQKPSRDICQRGTSLTIQCQVDSQVTMMFWYRQQPGQSLTLIATANQGSEATYESGFVIDKFPISRPNLTFSTLTVSNMSPEDSSIYLCSAGAGGPETQYFGPGTRLLVL.

This clone appeared once. The rearrangement links TRBV5-6 to TRBJ2-5, with D maybe TRBD2 (5 bases). This CDR3 is 17 amino acids long. The V and J ends lost 4 bases and 0 bases respectively, with 19 bases between them. Germline CDR1 reads SGHDT; CDR2 reads YYEEEE. CDR3 residues: CASSPDVETKYQETQYF. In DNA form, the CDR3 reads TGTGCCAGCAGCCCGGACGTGGAGACTAAGTACCAAGAGACCCAGTACTTC.

The rearrangement joins TRBV11-3 to TRBJ2-7, with TRBD1 matching 8 bases. In germline, CDR1 is SGHNT, CDR2 YENEEA. V gave up 5 bases and J gave up 6 bases; unmatched junction bases: 15. The CDR3 has 16 residues. The CDR3 coding sequence is TGTGCCAGCAGCACTCAGGGGACAGGCCGTTGGGGCGAGCAGTACTTC. This sequence encodes CASSTQGTGRWGEQYF. The whole variable domain, remainder taken from reference TRBV11-3 and TRBJ2-7, is EAGVVQSPRYKIIEKKQPVAFWCNPISGHNTLYWYLQNLGQGPELLIRYENEEAVDDSQLPKDRFSAERLKGVDSTLKIQPAELGDSAVYLCASSTQGTGRWGEQYFGPGTRLTVT.

The chain uses TRBV5-1 and TRBJ2-5; TRBD2 matches 12 bases. The V gene end was trimmed by 4 bases and the J gene end by 4 bases; junction bases not matched to a gene: 2. The CDR3 totals 14 residues. In germline, CDR1 is SGHRS, CDR2 YFSETQ. The CDR3 region is CASSQLAGGETQYF. The CDR3 bases are TGCGCCAGCAGCCAACTAGCGGGAGGAGAGACCCAGTACTTC.

This chain joins TRBV4-1 and TRBJ2-1; TRBD2 matches 12 bases. The CDR3 covers 17 residues. The J segment lost 7 bases and the V segment lost 4 bases, leaving 11 bases of the junction unmatched. In germline, CDR1 is MGHRA, CDR2 YSYEKL. For the CDR3, the DNA is TGCGCCAGCAGCCGCACGAGACTAGCGGGAGCTGATAATGAGCAGTTCTTC. Translating gives CASSRTRLAGADNEQFF.

This chain connects TRBV7-9 to TRBJ2-2, with 12 positions matching TRBD2. This CDR3 comprises 17 residues. V was clipped by 5 bases and J by 0 bases; unmatched bases: 4. Germline V CDR1 and CDR2: SEHNR, FQNEAQ (reference sequence). The CDR3 is CASSQTSGGPNTGELFF. CDR3 DNA: TGTGCCAGCAGCCAAACTAGCGGGGGGCCGAACACCGGGGAGCTGTTTTTT.

The V call is TRBV5-4, the J call TRBJ2-1; D possibly corresponds to TRBD2 (5 bases). The CDR3 has 17 residues. V lost 2 bases to trimming and J lost 6 bases, with 21 bases between them. Germline values: CDR1 SGHNT, CDR2 YYREEE (reference sequence). DNA of the CDR3: TGTGCCAGCAGCTTTGGAGGTGGCAGTCTCTACCCCAATGAGCAGTTCTTC. Amino acids: CASSFGGGSLYPNEQFF.

The V call is TRBV7-6, the J call TRBJ2-2; D is perhaps TRBD1 (5 bases). V lost 2 bases, J lost 1 base, and 14 bases lay in between. The germline V gene has CDR1 SGHVS and CDR2 FNYEAQ. This CDR3 comprises 17 residues. The CDR3 nucleotides are TGTGCCAGCAGCTTAAGAAGTGTAACAGGGAACACCGGGGAGCTGTTTTTT. The encoded protein is CASSLRSVTGNTGELFF.

The V and J genes are TRBV14 and TRBJ2-1; D might be TRBD1 (6 bases). The CDR3 is 16 residues long. V lost 4 bases to trimming and J lost 7 bases, with 20 bases between them. Germline V gene lookup returns CDR1 SGHDN and CDR2 FVKESK. The DNA of the CDR3 is TGTGCCAGCAGCCTAAGACAGGTGTTGAGAGGTAATGAGCAGTTCTTC. Residues: CASSLRQVLRGNEQFF. The variable domain in full, completed from reference TRBV14 and TRBJ2-1, reads EAGVTQFPSHSVIEKGQTVTLRCDPISGHDNLYWYRRVMGKEIKFLLHFVKESKQDESGMPNNRFLAERTGGTYSTLKVQPAELEDSGVYFCASSLRQVLRGNEQFFGPGTRLTVL.

The CDR3 DNA sequence: TGTGCCATCAACCGGGACAGCCTCTACGAGCAGTACTTC. It yields the protein CAINRDSLYEQYF. This sequence joins TRBV10-3 and TRBJ2-7; 7 bases are shared with TRBD1. Germline CDR1 reads ENHRY; CDR2 reads SYGVKD. The CDR3 runs 13 residues. V gave up 7 bases and J gave up 3 bases; unmatched junction bases: 6.